The rows below give T cell receptor beta chains drawn from one sample of a study of blood T cell repertoires in COVID-19. Produced via immunoSEQ multiplex PCR; TCRdb's table is partial and in-frame only. The sample has around 13,000 clones; approximately 91% are singletons. Sequenced material: peripheral blood. The receptors here all came from a woman aged 70 to 79 with active COVID-19. Each CDR3 is given with its conserved first and last residue. Fields, in order: D gene, J gene, V gene, CDR3 DNA, CDR3 protein. D genes are given only for firm matches.

>.|TRBJ1-4|TRBV6-5
TGTGCCAGCAGTTACGAGGGATTTACAACTAATGAAAAACTGTTTTTT
CASSYEGFTTNEKLFF
>.|TRBJ2-7|TRBV19
TGTGCCAGTAGTAGGACCGGCGGGTCGGGCTACGAGCAGTACTTC
CASSRTGGSGYEQYF
>.|TRBJ1-5|TRBV18
TGTGCCAGCTCACCCGATACAAGCAATCAGCCCCAGCATTTT
CASSPDTSNQPQHF
>.|TRBJ2-6|TRBV27
TGTGCCAGCAGTATCCGATTGAGGGTGCCCATCTCTGGGGCCAACGTCCTGACTTTC
CASSIRLRVPISGANVLTF
>TRBD2|TRBJ2-7|TRBV6-2/TRBV6-3
TGTGCCAGCAGTTACTCGGCGGGAGGGTACGAGCAGTACTTC
CASSYSAGGYEQYF
>.|TRBJ2-1|TRBV7-8
TGTGCCAGCAGCTTGGCCAATGAGCAGTTCTTC
CASSLANEQFF
>TRBD2|TRBJ2-2|TRBV5-1
TGCGCCAGCAGCGGCAGCGGGAGTGAGGGGGAGCTGTTTTTT
CASSGSGSEGELFF
>TRBD1|TRBJ1-1|TRBV27
TGTGCCAGCAGTTTCGGGACAGGGAACACTGAAGCTTTCTTT
CASSFGTGNTEAFF
>.|TRBJ2-7|TRBV21-1
TGTGCCAGCAGCGGCGACAGGGCATTCCCCTACGAGCAGTACTTC
CASSGDRAFPYEQYF
>TRBD1|TRBJ2-1|TRBV11-3
TGTGCCAGCAGCCTAGGACAGGCCAATGAGCAGTTCTTC
CASSLGQANEQFF
>.|TRBJ2-5|TRBV12-5
TGTGCTAGTGGTTTTGGGCGGCCAGGGGAGACCCAGTACTTC
CASGFGRPGETQYF
>TRBD2|TRBJ2-7|TRBV6-6
TGTGCCAGCAGTCGCGGTGGAGGGGTGAGTAGCGGGACATCCTACGAGCAGTACTTC
CASSRGGGVSSGTSYEQYF
>TRBD2|TRBJ2-4|TRBV7-2
TGTGCCAGCAGCCCCACCCTGGGACTAGCGGGAGCCGACAAAAACATTCAGTACTTC
CASSPTLGLAGADKNIQYF
>.|TRBJ2-5|TRBV4-2
TGTGCCAGCAGCCAAGATCCGTACCAAGAGACCCAGTACTTC
CASSQDPYQETQYF
>.|TRBJ2-7|TRBV12-3/TRBV12-4
TGTGCCAGCAGTCCAGGAGGACCCTACGAGCAGTACTTC
CASSPGGPYEQYF
>TRBD2|TRBJ2-1|TRBV19
TGTGCCAGTAGTATACTAGCGGGAGGGAACAATGAGCAGTTCTTC
CASSILAGGNNEQFF
>.|TRBJ2-2|TRBV19
TGTGCCAGTAGTATATGGGCCTCCTCTGCCGGGGAGCTGTTTTTT
CASSIWASSAGELFF
>TRBD2|TRBJ2-5|TRBV11-3
TGTGCCAGCAGCTTAGGGTTTAGCGGGGGCCAAGAGACCCAGTACTTC
CASSLGFSGGQETQYF
>TRBD2|TRBJ2-1|TRBV19
TGTGCCAGTAGTATAAACCTAGCGGGAGGTTACAATGAGCAGTTCTTC
CASSINLAGGYNEQFF
>.|TRBJ1-1|TRBV4-1
TGCGCCAGCAGCCAAGCCCCGTGGCCCCCAATGAACACTGAAGCTTTCTTT
CASSQAPWPPMNTEAFF
>TRBD1|TRBJ2-7|TRBV27
TGTGCCAGCAGTATGGGACAGGGAGCCTACGAGCAGTACTTC
CASSMGQGAYEQYF